Presented here are 2 T cell receptor beta chains from one specimen sequenced in a study of CD8 T cells in ankylosing spondylitis. TCRdb ran MiXCR on the 5' RACE reads and lists one entry per CDR3 protein. The table records around 39,000 distinct CDR3 sequences, about an eighth of them present only once. Sequencing input: synovial fluid, either unsorted or a sorted T cell fraction (not recorded which). Source of these receptors: a male donor with ankylosing spondylitis.

CDR3 residues: CASSISSANNEQFF. The CDR3 DNA reads TGTGCCAGTAGTATATCTAGCGCCAACAATGAGCAGTTCTTC. This chain links TRBV19 with TRBJ2-1; D possibly corresponds to TRBD2 (6 bases). CDR1 is LNHDA and CDR2 is SQIVND in the germline V gene (reference sequence). The CDR3 extends over 14 amino acids. The V gene lost 2 bases and the J gene lost 5 bases, with 10 bases spanning the gap.

In its sample, this clonotype ranks as large. The chain is built from TRBV12-2 and TRBJ1-2; the tabulated D call, TRBD1, remains unverified against the DNA. TRBV12-2 is annotated as a pseudogene. This CDR3 has 20 amino acids. CDR3 protein: CASRLAVLSKWDQANYGYTF. The CDR3, as DNA: TGTGCAAGTCGCTTAGCGGTACTTTCTAAATGGGACCAAGCTAACTATGGCTACACCTTC.